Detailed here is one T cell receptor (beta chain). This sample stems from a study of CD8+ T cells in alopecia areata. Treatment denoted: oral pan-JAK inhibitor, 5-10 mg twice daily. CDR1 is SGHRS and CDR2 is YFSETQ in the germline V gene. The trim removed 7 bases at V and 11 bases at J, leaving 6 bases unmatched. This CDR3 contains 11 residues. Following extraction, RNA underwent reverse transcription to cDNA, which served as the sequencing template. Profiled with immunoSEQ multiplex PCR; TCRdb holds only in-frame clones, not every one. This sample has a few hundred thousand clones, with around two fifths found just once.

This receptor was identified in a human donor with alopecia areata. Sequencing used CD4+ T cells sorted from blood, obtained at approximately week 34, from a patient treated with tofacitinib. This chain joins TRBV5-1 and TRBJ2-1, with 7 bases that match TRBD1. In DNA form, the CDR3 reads TGCGCCAGCTCCGAGACAGGGCAGCAGTTCTTC. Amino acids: CASSETGQQFF.